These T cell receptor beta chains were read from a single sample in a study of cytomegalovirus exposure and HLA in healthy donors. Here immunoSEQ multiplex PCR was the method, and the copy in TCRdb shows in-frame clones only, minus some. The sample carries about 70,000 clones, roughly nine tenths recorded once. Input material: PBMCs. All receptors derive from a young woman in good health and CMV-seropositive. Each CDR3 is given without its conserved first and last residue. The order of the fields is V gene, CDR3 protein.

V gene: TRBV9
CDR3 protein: ASSSRGSGNTDTQY

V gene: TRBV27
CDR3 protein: ASKETGITEAF

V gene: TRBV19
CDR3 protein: ASSTWTETREQY

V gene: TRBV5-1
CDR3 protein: ASSLGGLGTETQY

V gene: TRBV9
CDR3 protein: ASSVAGDNNEQF

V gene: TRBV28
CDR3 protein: ASSSPGGAKNEQY

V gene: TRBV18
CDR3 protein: ASSPMGGLAKNIQY

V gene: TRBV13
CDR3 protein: ASSIRGEQY

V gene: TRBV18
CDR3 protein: ASSPRALSYEQY

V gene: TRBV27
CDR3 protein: ASSRFKSIAYNEQF

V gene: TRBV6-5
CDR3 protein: ASSYFSGTQAEAF

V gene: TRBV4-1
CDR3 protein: ASSQDGAGGNYGYT

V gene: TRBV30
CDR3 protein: AWRGLATTHGQY